The 26 T cell receptor beta chains listed next were all sequenced from one sample in a study of blood T cell repertoires in COVID-19. Clones were sequenced by immunoSEQ multiplex PCR, and TCRdb holds only the in-frame ones, with some missing. The table shows around 120,000 clones, with 80% to 90% occurring only once. The material sequenced was PBMCs or T cells enriched from blood (not recorded which). The receptors come from a woman aged 50 to 60 who had recovered from COVID-19.

The chain recombines TRBV4-3 with TRBJ2-1; TRBD2 matches at 16 bases. From germline, CDR1 is LGHNA and CDR2 YSLEER. This CDR3 region has 20 residues. The trim removed 0 bases at V and 4 bases at J, leaving 9 bases unmatched. The CDR3 DNA reads as TGCGCCAGCAGCCAAGAGGCCGCAGGGACTAGCGGGGGGGTATACAATGAGCAGTTCTTC. This sequence encodes CASSQEAAGTSGGVYNEQFF.

This rearrangement joins TRBV6-5 to TRBJ1-5, with D possibly being TRBD1 (6 bases). Trimming took off 5 bases at V and 1 base at J, with 9 bases between the two ends. The CDR3 is 14 amino acids. Germline CDR1 is MNHEY and CDR2 is SVGAGI. The CDR3 here is CASSIQGSNQPQHF. CDR3 bases: TGTGCCAGCAGTATACAGGGAAGCAATCAGCCCCAGCATTTT.

The chain couples TRBV4-3 to TRBJ2-2; D is possibly TRBD1 (5 bases). Per germline, CDR1 LGHNA and CDR2 YSLEER. V shed 0 bases and J shed 8 bases, with 13 bases lying between them. The CDR3 runs to 15 residues. DNA of the CDR3: TGCGCCAGCAGCCAAGATATGCAGGGATCGGGGGAGCTGTTTTTT. Protein product: CASSQDMQGSGELFF.

This chain's CDR3 is CATSRDSDRVDGYTF. CDR3 nucleotides: TGTGCCACCAGCAGAGATTCTGACAGGGTAGATGGCTACACCTTC. The V call is TRBV15, the J call TRBJ1-2; 7 bases agree with TRBD1. Germline loops: CDR1 LNHNV, CDR2 YYDKDF (reference sequence). The CDR3 extends over 15 amino acids. Germline trimming cut 0 bases from V and 6 bases from J; bases unmatched to any gene: 7.

The chain employs TRBV6-6 and TRBJ1-1, with 8 bases lining up with TRBD1. This CDR3 is 13 amino acids long. Germline values: CDR1 MNHNY, CDR2 SVGAGI (reference sequence). J lost 4 bases, V lost 5 bases, and 3 bases had no gene match. CDR3: CASSTTGVTEAFF. CDR3 bases: TGTGCCAGCAGTACGACAGGGGTCACTGAAGCTTTCTTT.

The V and J genes are TRBV12-1 and TRBJ1-2; the table's D call TRBD1 went unverified against the DNA. TRBV12-1 is listed as a pseudogene. The CDR3 consists of 16 residues. The CDR3, as DNA: TGTGCCAGCAGCTGGCTACAGGGGCTACATAACTATGGCTACACCTTC. This sequence encodes CASSWLQGLHNYGYTF.

The rearrangement links TRBV19 to TRBJ2-7; 10 bases line up with TRBD1. The V segment lost 6 bases and the J segment 3 bases; nucleotides outside the gene matches: 11. CDR1 LNHDA and CDR2 SQIVND come from the germline V gene (reference sequence). This CDR3 region has 16 residues. CDR3 region: CASSGQGELSNYEQYF. The CDR3 coding sequence is TGTGCCAGTAGCGGACAGGGGGAACTATCGAACTACGAGCAGTACTTC.

The CDR3 is CASSFDGSREAGELFF. The CDR3, as DNA: TGTGCCAGCAGTTTCGACGGGTCCCGAGAGGCCGGGGAGCTGTTTTTT. V and J are TRBV5-4 and TRBJ2-2; D uncertain. The germline gives CDR1 SGHNT, CDR2 YYREEE (reference sequence). This CDR3 comprises 16 residues. Deletions cut 5 bases from V and 6 bases from J, with 20 bases between. The full variable domain, in which reference TRBV5-4 and TRBJ2-2 provide the parts outside the CDR3, is ETGVTQSPTHLIKTRGQQVTLRCSSQSGHNTVSWYQQALGQGPQFIFQYYREEENGRGNFPPRFSGLQFPNYSSELNVNALELDDSALYLCASSFDGSREAGELFFGEGSRLTVL.

This chain uses TRBV7-3 with TRBJ2-7, with 7 bases matching TRBD1. The V and J ends lost 4 bases and 6 bases, in that order; junction bases with no gene match: 9. This CDR3 has 14 residues. The germline CDR1 and CDR2 sequences are SGHTA and FQGTGA. CDR3 sequence: CASSSRAHRGEQYF. The CDR3 DNA follows: TGTGCCAGCAGCTCCCGAGCCCACAGGGGCGAGCAGTACTTC.

This clone was observed once. This chain uses TRBV5-1 with TRBJ1-2, with a weak D call TRBD1 (5 bases). Trimming took off 3 bases at V and 7 bases at J, with 16 bases between the two ends. The CDR3 sequence is 14 residues long. Germline V CDR1 and CDR2: SGHRS, YFSETQ. The CDR3 coding sequence is TGCGCCAGCAGCTCAAATTCGGGGGGATCTGGCTACACCTTC. Amino acids: CASSSNSGGSGYTF.

The table lists this clone with a few counts. V usage is TRBV29-1 and J usage is TRBJ1-4, with 7 bases that match TRBD1. The CDR3 loop spans 12 amino acids. Trimming removed 6 bases from V and 5 bases from J; junction bases left unmatched: 3. Germline V gene sequence: CDR1 SQVTM, CDR2 ANQGSEA. The CDR3 DNA is TGCAGCGTCAGGGGGTCGAATGAAAAACTGTTTTTT. It codes for CSVRGSNEKLFF.

The chain employs TRBV7-9 and TRBJ2-3, with a tentative D call TRBD2 (6 bases). Per the germline V gene, CDR1 is SEHNR and CDR2 is FQNEAQ (reference sequence). The CDR3 sequence is 17 residues long. V was shortened by 5 bases and J by 0 bases, with 18 bases between the two germline ends. The CDR3 region is CASSLPGLRRSTDTQYF. Here the CDR3 DNA reads TGTGCCAGCAGCCTACCGGGACTGCGCCGTAGCACAGATACGCAGTATTTT.

This chain links TRBV3-1 (or the pseudogene TRBV3-2) with TRBJ1-4; 7 bases map to TRBD1. Germline loops: CDR1 LGHDT, CDR2 YNNKEL (reference sequence). This CDR3 spans 15 amino acids. V trimming: 3 bases; J trimming: 8 bases; junction bases outside the gene matches: 9. CDR3 bases: TGTGCCAGCAGCCACCATGACAGGGTCCGCGAAAAACTGTTTTTT. It is translated as CASSHHDRVREKLFF.

The V gene is TRBV5-1, the J gene TRBJ2-7; D perhaps matches TRBD2 (5 bases). Per germline, CDR1 SGHRS and CDR2 YFSETQ. The CDR3 extends over 14 amino acids. V lost 1 base and J lost 4, with 12 bases in between. DNA for the CDR3: TGCGCCAGCAGCTTGATCGGGCCGGGGTACGAGCAGTACTTC. As protein: CASSLIGPGYEQYF. Looking up the rest from reference TRBV5-1 and TRBJ2-7 gives the full variable domain: KAGVTQTPRYLIKTRGQQVTLSCSPISGHRSVSWYQQTPGQGLQFLFEYFSETQRNKGNFPGRFSGRQFSNSRSEMNVSTLELGDSALYLCASSLIGPGYEQYFGPGTRLTVT.

This clone came up once. V and J are TRBV6-5 and TRBJ1-4; no clear D. The CDR3 totals 15 residues. V was shortened by 0 bases and J by 4 bases, with 9 bases between the two germline ends. The germline gives CDR1 MNHEY, CDR2 SVGAGI. The CDR3 DNA reads TGTGCCAGCAGTTACTCTTCCGGGTTTAATGAAAAACTGTTTTTT. This sequence encodes CASSYSSGFNEKLFF.

This clone was counted between two and nine times. The CDR3 loop is CSARESVEAFF. The CDR3 DNA reads as TGCAGTGCTAGAGAATCAGTTGAAGCTTTCTTT. The gene calls are TRBV20-1 and TRBJ1-1; no firm D call. V was shortened by 0 bases and J by 7 bases, with 6 bases between the two germline ends. This CDR3 is 11 amino acids long. The germline CDR1 and CDR2 sequences are DFQATT and SNEGSKA (reference sequence).

The rearrangement uses TRBV4-3 and TRBJ1-5; unclear D gene. The germline V gene has CDR1 LGHNA and CDR2 YSLEER. This CDR3 spans 15 amino acids. The germline V and J ends were trimmed by 0 bases and 2 bases, with 8 bases remaining between them. CDR3 nucleotide sequence: TGCGCCAGCAGCCAAGATGGTCGGGGCAATCAGCCCCAGCATTTT. It yields the protein CASSQDGRGNQPQHF.

This clone showed up just once. This chain joins TRBV5-1 and TRBJ2-1; 9 bases agree with TRBD1. J was trimmed by 6 bases and V by 1 base; bases with no gene match: 5. From germline, CDR1 is SGHRS and CDR2 YFSETQ. There are 15 residues in the CDR3. This CDR3 reads CASSLMGQGFNEQFF. For the CDR3, the DNA is TGCGCCAGCAGCTTGATGGGACAGGGTTTCAATGAGCAGTTCTTC. Full variable domain (remainder filled in from reference TRBV5-1 and TRBJ2-1): KAGVTQTPRYLIKTRGQQVTLSCSPISGHRSVSWYQQTPGQGLQFLFEYFSETQRNKGNFPGRFSGRQFSNSRSEMNVSTLELGDSALYLCASSLMGQGFNEQFFGPGTRLTVL.

This chain uses TRBV24-1 with TRBJ1-5; D uncertain. CDR3 length equals 13 residues. Trimming cost V 12 bases and J 3 bases, with 14 bases left between them. Germline values: CDR1 KGHDR, CDR2 SFDVKD. The CDR3 sequence is CALYLGHNQPQHF. DNA for the CDR3: TGTGCCCTCTATCTGGGCCACAATCAGCCCCAGCATTTT.

The chain has TRBV19 and TRBJ2-2, with a possible D match to TRBD2 (6 bases). CDR1 and CDR2 from the germline V gene are LNHDA and SQIVND (reference sequence). This CDR3 is built from 13 residues. The V gene lost 10 bases and the J gene lost 6 bases, with 15 bases spanning the gap. As DNA, the CDR3 is TGTGCCACCACCATAGGAGGGCCCGGGGAGCTGTTTTTT. As protein: CATTIGGPGELFF.

This chain joins TRBV3-1 (or the pseudogene TRBV3-2) and TRBJ2-1; D is possibly TRBD1 (6 bases). This CDR3 has 14 residues. The germline V and J ends were trimmed by 6 bases and 8 bases, with 17 bases remaining between them. From germline, CDR1 is LGHDT and CDR2 YNNKEL (reference sequence). Here the CDR3 reads CASSPRGFLDEQFF. CDR3 bases: TGTGCCAGCAGTCCGAGGGGGTTTTTAGATGAGCAGTTCTTC.

The rearrangement joins TRBV7-3 to TRBJ2-1, with TRBD2 matching 12 bases. V was clipped by 5 bases and J by 4 bases; unmatched bases: 6. The CDR3 spans 16 residues. Germline CDR1 SGHTA, CDR2 FQGTGA. The CDR3 loop is CASSPTLAGGYNEQFF. DNA of the CDR3: TGTGCCAGCAGCCCTACCCTAGCGGGGGGGTACAATGAGCAGTTCTTC.

J is TRBJ1-2 and V is TRBV6-5; the D is unclear. This CDR3 region has 11 residues. Trimming took 10 bases from V and 4 from J, leaving 10 bases between them. Germline V gives CDR1 MNHEY, CDR2 SVGAGI. CDR3 region: CATARAYGYTF. In nucleotides, the CDR3 is TGTGCCACCGCGCGAGCCTATGGCTACACCTTC.

The chain uses TRBV10-3 and TRBJ1-1, with 9 bases matching TRBD1. V dropped 6 bases and J dropped 3; count of bases not matched to a gene: 8. Per the germline V gene, CDR1 is ENHRY and CDR2 is SYGVKD. This CDR3 contains 15 residues. CDR3 protein: CAIRFDRGKDTEAFF. The CDR3 bases are TGTGCCATCAGATTCGACAGGGGGAAGGACACTGAAGCTTTCTTT.

The gene calls are TRBV27 and TRBJ2-7, with 10 bases lining up with TRBD1. V shed 8 bases and J 7 bases; nucleotides not matched to a gene: 2. The CDR3 spans 11 residues. Germline V CDR1 and CDR2: MNHEY, SMNVEV (reference sequence). The CDR3 spells CASWTGGEQYF. CDR3 bases: TGTGCCAGCTGGACAGGGGGGGAGCAGTACTTC.

This clone was seen more than once but under ten times. V gene TRBV7-2 combines with J gene TRBJ1-5; D call uncertain. The CDR3 is 14 residues long. Trimming removed 1 base from V and 2 bases from J, with 6 bases in between. CDR1 is SGHTA and CDR2 is FQGNSA in the germline V gene. The CDR3 bases are TGTGCCAGCAGCTTAGGCCAGGGCAATCAGCCCCAGCATTTT. Its protein is CASSLGQGNQPQHF.